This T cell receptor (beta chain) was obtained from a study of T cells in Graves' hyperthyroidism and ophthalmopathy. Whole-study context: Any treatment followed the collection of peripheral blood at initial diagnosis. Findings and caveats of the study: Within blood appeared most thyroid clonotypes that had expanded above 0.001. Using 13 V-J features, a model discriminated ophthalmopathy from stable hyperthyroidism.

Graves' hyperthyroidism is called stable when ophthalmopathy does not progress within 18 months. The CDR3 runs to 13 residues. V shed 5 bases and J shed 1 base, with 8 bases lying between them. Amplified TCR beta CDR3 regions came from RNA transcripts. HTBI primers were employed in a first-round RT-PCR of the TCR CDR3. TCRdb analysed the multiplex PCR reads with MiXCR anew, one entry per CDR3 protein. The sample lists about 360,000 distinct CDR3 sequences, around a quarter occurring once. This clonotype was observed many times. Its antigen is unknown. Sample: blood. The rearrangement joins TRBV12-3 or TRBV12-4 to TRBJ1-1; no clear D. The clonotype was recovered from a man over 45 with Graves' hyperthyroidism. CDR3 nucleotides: TGTGCCAGCAGTAAGACACGGAACACTGAAGCTTTCTTT. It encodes CASSKTRNTEAFF.